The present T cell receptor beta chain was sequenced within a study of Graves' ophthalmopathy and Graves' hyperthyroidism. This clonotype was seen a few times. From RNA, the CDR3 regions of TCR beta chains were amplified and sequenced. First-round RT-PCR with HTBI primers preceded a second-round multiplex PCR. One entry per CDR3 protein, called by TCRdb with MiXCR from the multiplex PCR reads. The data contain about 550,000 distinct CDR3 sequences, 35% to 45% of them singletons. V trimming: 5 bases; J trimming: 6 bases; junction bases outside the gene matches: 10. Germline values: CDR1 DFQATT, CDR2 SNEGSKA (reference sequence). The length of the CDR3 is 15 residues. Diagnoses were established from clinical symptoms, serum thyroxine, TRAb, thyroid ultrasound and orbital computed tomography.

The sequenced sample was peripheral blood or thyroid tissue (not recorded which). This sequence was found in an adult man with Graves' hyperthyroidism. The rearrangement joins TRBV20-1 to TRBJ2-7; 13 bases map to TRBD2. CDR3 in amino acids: CSAPTPGLAGSEQYF. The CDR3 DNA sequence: TGCAGTGCTCCAACCCCGGGACTAGCGGGATCCGAGCAGTACTTC.